This T cell receptor (beta chain) was captured in a study of cytomegalovirus exposure and HLA in healthy donors. Study-level points and caveats: In a later analysis, a missense DCLRE1C variant was linked to TCR beta V- and J-gene trimming.

Between the trimmed V and J ends, which lost 2 bases and 7 bases, there was a span of 11 bases. The CDR3 has 14 amino acids. CDR1 WNHNN and CDR2 SYGVQD come from the germline V gene (reference sequence). As for this clone: Its antigen is as yet unknown.

Use of 60 Vbeta and 13 Jbeta primers characterized the PCR. Sequencing was performed with immunoSEQ multiplex PCR; in TCRdb, only in-frame clones are kept and a portion is missing. The top ten clones hold 2.9% of a sample with roughly 200,000 clones, about 82% of them seen once. The sequence derives from a man aged 25 to 45 in good health and CMV-seronegative. Sequenced: PBMCs. This chain joins TRBV10-1 and TRBJ2-2; weak D call: TRBD2 (6 bases). CDR3 coding DNA: TGCGCCAGCAGTGAGGCGGGGCGGGGCGGGGAGCTGTTTTTT. It codes for CASSEAGRGGELFF.